This T cell receptor beta chain was observed in a study of blood T cell repertoires in COVID-19. The V and J ends lost 3 bases and 5 bases respectively, with 15 bases between them. The V gene's germline CDR1 is KGHDR and CDR2 SFDVKD. The CDR3 runs 15 residues. Profiling relied on immunoSEQ multiplex PCR, and the TCRdb table lists in-frame clones only, not all of them. This sample has 200,000 to 250,000 clones, with about nine tenths found just once. All enrollees were roughly 18 to 89 years old and from about 24 US areas. Participant-given clinical history determined each cohort assignment. The sample comprised PBMCs or T cells enriched from blood (not recorded which). The origin of this receptor is a woman aged 50 to 60 in a cohort exposed to, infected with or recovered from COVID-19 (not recorded which). The V gene is TRBV24-1, the J gene TRBJ2-5; D may be TRBD2 (6 bases). DNA for the CDR3: TGTGCCACCAGTGATCGCGGGACTTCTCAGGAGACCCAGTACTTC. Its protein product is CATSDRGTSQETQYF.